This TCR beta chain was found in a study of T cells in Graves' hyperthyroidism and ophthalmopathy. This clonotype has ten or more counts. What it binds is unknown. RNA transcripts yielded amplified TCR beta CDR3 regions. HTBI primers were used for first-round RT-PCR of the TCR CDR3. A single record per CDR3 protein comes from TCRdb applying MiXCR to the multiplex PCR reads. The repertoire holds just under 750,000 distinct CDR3 sequences, with 35% as singletons. Stable Graves' hyperthyroidism denoted no ophthalmopathy progression over 18 months. Thyroid ultrasound, orbital computed tomography, clinical symptoms, and serum thyroxine and TRAb underpinned diagnoses. Study results and limitations: Ophthalmopathy could be told apart from stable hyperthyroidism with a 13 V-J model.

The V end was cut by 6 bases, the J end by 3 bases, with 17 bases between. The CDR3 sequence is 14 residues long. Germline CDR1 and CDR2: DFQATT and SNEGSKA (reference sequence). Material: blood. The genes are TRBV20-1 and TRBJ1-1; D is ambiguous. The source of this sequence is a woman in her thirties or forties with Graves' hyperthyroidism. This chain's CDR3 is CSAPFRGSDTEAFF. The CDR3 DNA reads as TGCAGTGCCCCCTTTAGAGGTTCGGACACTGAAGCTTTCTTT.